Judged by abundance, the clone carrying this T cell receptor beta chain is medium-sized (0.01 to 0.1%). Antigen specificity is unknown. The data stem from a study of neurological immune-mediated disorders. Study-level points and caveats: In HTLV-1-associated myelopathy, TCR clonal expansion was greatest, whereas multiple sclerosis had the least, falling below healthy controls.

V lost 0 bases and J 4 bases, leaving 4 bases between the germline ends. CDR3 length: 13 residues. Germline V gene lookup returns CDR1 ENHRY and CDR2 SYGVKD. It was from 2 million PBMCs stored at -80 C that the unsorted libraries were obtained. With 10-nucleotide random UMIs, 5'RACE was used to make the cDNA. Via MiXCR, TCRdb re-called the 5' RACE reads, giving one row per CDR3 protein. The table shows more than 15,000 distinct CDR3 sequences, with approximately 14% occurring only once. The chain joins TRBV10-3 to TRBJ2-1, with D hard to call. Sequencing input: PBMCs. This TCR was sampled from a man between 60 and 75 years old with HTLV-1-associated myelopathy (HAM/TSP). The CDR3 DNA sequence: TGTGCCATCAGTGAGTCCGGTTACAATGAGCAGTTCTTC. The encoded protein is CAISESGYNEQFF.